The 23 T cell receptor beta chains below come from one sample, sequenced in a study of shared clonotypes between healthy human individuals. Clones were read by immunoSEQ multiplex PCR, and TCRdb kept only the in-frame ones, dropping some. The table includes roughly 660,000 clones, 80% to 95% detected once. Sequenced: memory CD8+ T cells from PBMCs. Subset denoted: CD45RO+ cells pooled with CCR7-negative TemRA cells. The receptors were sampled from a man aged 18 to 29 in good health. Some clones in this sample may be carry-over from other donors' samples.

The chain couples TRBV27 to TRBJ2-7; 9 bases agree with TRBD2. The length of the CDR3 is 15 residues. Germline V gene lookup returns CDR1 MNHEY and CDR2 SMNVEV (reference sequence). V shed 5 bases, J shed 3 bases, and the junction held 8 bases outside the gene matches. CDR3 sequence (DNA): TGTGCCAGCAGTCGGACCGGGACTAGCTACTACGAGCAGTACTTC. As protein: CASSRTGTSYYEQYF.

V and J are TRBV25-1 and TRBJ2-7, with 8 bases fitting TRBD1. CDR3 size: 15 residues. After removal of 1 base from V and 3 bases from J, the junction contained 5 bases not matched to a gene. Germline V gene data show CDR1 as MGHDK and CDR2 as SYGVNS. In nucleotides, the CDR3 is TGTGCCAGCAGTGAATGGACAGGGATGAACTACGAGCAGTACTTC. This translates into CASSEWTGMNYEQYF.

The CDR3 DNA is TGTGCCAGCACCGACGGACTTGAGCAGTTCTTC. Its protein is CASTDGLEQFF. The chain is built from TRBV27 and TRBJ2-1; tentative D call: TRBD2 (5 bases). The V end was cut by 7 bases, the J end by 9 bases, with 10 bases between. Per germline, CDR1 MNHEY and CDR2 SMNVEV (reference sequence). This CDR3 is 11 amino acids long.

V is TRBV7-9 and J is TRBJ2-7; possibly TRBD2 for D (6 bases). This CDR3 spans 14 amino acids. Germline loops: CDR1 SEHNR, CDR2 FQNEAQ (reference sequence). V was shortened by 3 bases and J by 6 bases, with 15 bases between the two germline ends. CDR3 sequence reads: CASSFRDFPGEQYF. The CDR3 coding sequence is TGTGCCAGCAGCTTTCGGGACTTCCCGGGCGAGCAGTACTTC.

In DNA form, the CDR3 reads TGTGCCAGCAGCTTGGCCGGGACAAACTATGGCTACACCTTC. Amino acids: CASSLAGTNYGYTF. This rearrangement joins TRBV5-6 to TRBJ1-2, with a tentative D call TRBD1 (6 bases). CDR1 SGHDT and CDR2 YYEEEE come from the germline V gene. Trimming stripped 0 bases from V and 2 bases from J, with 8 bases between. CDR3 length: 14 residues.

The V and J genes are TRBV6-6 and TRBJ1-1, with D hard to call. The V gene lost 1 base and the J gene lost 1 base, with 7 bases spanning the gap. From germline, CDR1 is MNHNY and CDR2 SVGAGI (reference sequence). The length of the CDR3 is 14 residues. CDR3 sequence: CASSYFAGNTEAFF. CDR3 in DNA: TGTGCCAGCAGTTACTTTGCAGGGAACACTGAAGCTTTCTTT.

The chain combines TRBV9 with TRBJ2-2; possibly TRBD1 or TRBD2 for D (5 bases each). Trimming shortened V by 4 bases and J by 5 bases, and 15 bases separated the two germline ends. The CDR3 covers 15 residues. CDR1 and CDR2 (germline): SGDLS, YYNGEE. CDR3 residues: CASSPRGVGTGELFF. In DNA form, the CDR3 reads TGTGCCAGCAGCCCGAGGGGAGTAGGGACCGGGGAGCTGTTTTTT.

Written as DNA, the CDR3 is TGTGCCAGCAGTTACGGAATAAAGGGGGAGACCCAGTACTTC. It is translated as CASSYGIKGETQYF. This chain connects TRBV6-5 to TRBJ2-5; perhaps TRBD1 as D (5 bases). Trimming removed 2 bases from V and 5 bases from J, with 12 bases in between. Germline CDR1 and CDR2: MNHEY and SVGAGI. The CDR3 runs 14 residues.

The chain combines TRBV7-9 with TRBJ2-7, with 7 bases identical to TRBD2. Germline loops: CDR1 SEHNR, CDR2 FQNEAQ (reference sequence). V gave up 2 bases and J gave up 7 bases; unmatched junction bases: 11. The CDR3 is made up of 15 amino acids. This CDR3 is CASSLTGVAGSEQYF. The CDR3 DNA sequence: TGTGCCAGCAGCTTAACCGGAGTAGCGGGTTCTGAGCAGTACTTC.

This rearrangement joins TRBV28 to TRBJ2-7, with 8 bases that match TRBD1. With V trimmed by 6 bases and J by 5 bases, 9 bases remained unmatched. This CDR3 has 14 residues. Germline loops: CDR1 MDHEN, CDR2 SYDVKM. CDR3 in DNA: TGTGCCAGCAGCCCGGGACAGGAATTTCACGAGCAGTACTTC. Protein product: CASSPGQEFHEQYF. Variable domain in full (rest from reference TRBV28 and TRBJ2-7): DVKVTQSSRYLVKRTGEKVFLECVQDMDHENMFWYRQDPGLGLRLIYFSYDVKMKEKGDIPEGYSVSREKKERFSLILESASTNQTSMYLCASSPGQEFHEQYFGPGTRLTVT.

The genes are TRBV6-1 and TRBJ2-7, with 9 bases lining up with TRBD2. The junction had 8 bases not matched to a gene; V was cut back by 2 bases and J by 6 bases. Germline V gene data show CDR1 as MNHNS and CDR2 as SASEGT. The CDR3 runs to 15 residues. CDR3 sequence reads: CASSEFELAGFEQYF. CDR3 bases: TGTGCCAGCAGTGAATTTGAACTAGCGGGTTTCGAGCAGTACTTC.

In regard to this clone: Other nucleotide sequences in the sample specify the same CDR3. The gene calls are TRBV15 and TRBJ2-7; D perhaps matches TRBD2 (6 bases). Germline CDR1 reads LNHNV; CDR2 reads YYDKDF (reference sequence). This CDR3 has 15 residues. V was cut by 0 bases and J by 2 bases, with 11 bases left in between. The CDR3 loop is CATSRDRGETYEQYF. CDR3 bases: TGTGCCACCAGCAGAGATCGCGGGGAAACCTACGAGCAGTACTTC.

For this clone: No DNA is shown, since the ends of the CDR3 on it are uncertain; the CDR3 is the one TCRdb lists. The chain recombines TRBV21-1 with TRBJ2-1; the table's D gene call, TRBD2, was not cross checked with the DNA. TRBV21-1 is a pseudogene locus. Both ends counted, the CDR3 spans 17 residues. The CDR3 loop reads CASSSRWGSGIYNEQFF.

The DNA for the CDR3 is TGTGCCAGCTCACCGGAGGGCTCTGGGATGAACACTGAAGCTTTCTTT. Its translation: CASSPEGSGMNTEAFF. The chain joins TRBV18 to TRBJ1-1; D unclear. CDR1 KGHSH and CDR2 LQKENI come from the germline V gene. Deletions cut 3 bases from V and 0 bases from J, with 14 bases between. This CDR3 is built from 16 residues.

This chain joins TRBV25-1 and TRBJ2-7; no clear D. V lost 4 bases, J lost 0 bases, and 10 bases lay in between. Germline CDR1 is MGHDK and CDR2 is SYGVNS. The CDR3 sequence is 14 residues long. CDR3 in amino acids: CASSGHLPSYEQYF. In DNA, the CDR3 is TGTGCCAGCAGTGGCCACCTGCCCTCCTACGAGCAGTACTTC.

The sample holds one count of this clone. The V and J genes are TRBV5-4 and TRBJ2-3; 12 bases are shared with TRBD2. Germline CDR1 SGHNT, CDR2 YYREEE (reference sequence). Germline trimming cut 3 bases from V and 2 bases from J; bases unmatched to any gene: 7. This CDR3 contains 17 residues. The CDR3 sequence: CASSSPGLAGSTDTQYF. DNA for the CDR3: TGTGCCAGCAGCTCACCGGGACTAGCGGGTTCCACAGATACGCAGTATTTT.

Concerning this clone: The sample has other DNA sequences that encode this CDR3 too. V usage is TRBV6-5 and J usage is TRBJ2-7, with D unresolved. Germline assignment: CDR1 MNHEY and CDR2 SVGAGI. V lost 2 bases, J lost 2 bases, and 1 base lay in between. This CDR3 comprises 11 residues. Here the CDR3 DNA reads TGTGCCAGCAGTTACGCCTACGAGCAGTACTTC. Its protein product is CASSYAYEQYF.

The gene calls are TRBV7-6 and TRBJ2-3, with 9 bases lining up with TRBD1. The CDR3 consists of 17 residues. The V segment lost 5 bases and the J segment 4 bases; nucleotides outside the gene matches: 13. Looked up from germline, CDR1 is SGHVS and CDR2 is FNYEAQ. CDR3 bases: TGTGCCAGCAGCCTAGACGGACCGGGACAGGGCTCAGATACGCAGTATTTT. It codes for CASSLDGPGQGSDTQYF. Together with reference TRBV7-6 and TRBJ2-3, the CDR3 gives the full variable domain: GAGVSQSPRYKVTKRGQDVALRCDPISGHVSLYWYRQALGQGPEFLTYFNYEAQQDKSGLPNDRFSAERPEGSISTLTIQRTEQRDSAMYRCASSLDGPGQGSDTQYFGPGTRLTVL.

Points on this clone: Other DNA sequences of this sample code for an identical CDR3. This rearrangement joins TRBV27 to TRBJ2-1, with 7 bases fitting TRBD1. With 5 bases clipped from V and 0 bases from J, the junction kept 4 bases outside the gene matches. Germline-derived CDR1 and CDR2 are MNHEY and SMNVEV (reference sequence). There are 15 residues in the CDR3. The CDR3 reads CASSPTGSSYNEQFF. DNA for the CDR3: TGTGCCAGCAGTCCGACAGGGAGCTCCTACAATGAGCAGTTCTTC.

The CDR3 coding sequence is TGTGCCAGCAGCTTTGCAGGGCCCTACAATGAGCAGTTCTTC. Its translation is CASSFAGPYNEQFF. The rearrangement uses TRBV11-2 and TRBJ2-1, with D maybe TRBD1 (5 bases). Trimming shortened V by 3 bases and J by 2 bases, and 8 bases separated the two germline ends. CDR1 and CDR2 from the germline V gene are SGHAT and FQNNGV. The CDR3 is 14 residues long.

The chain combines TRBV5-1 with TRBJ2-7; 14 bases match TRBD2. The germline V gene encodes CDR1 SGHRS and CDR2 YFSETQ. V dropped 4 bases and J dropped 0; count of bases not matched to a gene: 6. CDR3 length: 17 amino acids. CDR3 in DNA: TGCGCCAGCAGCCGGGGACTAGCGGGAGAAAGCTCCTACGAGCAGTACTTC. Residues: CASSRGLAGESSYEQYF.

V is TRBV7-9 and J is TRBJ2-7; D unresolved. CDR3 size: 15 residues. In germline, CDR1 is SEHNR, CDR2 FQNEAQ (reference sequence). V was trimmed by 7 bases and J by 2 bases, leaving 18 bases between them. Written as DNA, the CDR3 is TGTGCCAGCACCGAGTCCCGGACGATGCCCTACGAGCAGTACTTC. It specifies CASTESRTMPYEQYF.

V is TRBV12-5 and J is TRBJ1-2; D gene uncertain. The CDR3 consists of 14 residues. V was clipped by 2 bases and J by 2 bases, with 9 bases between them. CDR1 and CDR2 (germline): LGHNT, FRNRAP. The CDR3 reads CASGLYPKNYGYTF. For the CDR3, the DNA is TGTGCTAGTGGTTTGTATCCGAAAAACTATGGCTACACCTTC.